This entry lists 19 T cell receptor beta chains sequenced from one sample in a study of shared T cell receptors in the human thymus. Method: immunoSEQ multiplex PCR; TCRdb's copy keeps in-frame clones and lacks some. The sample shows about 380,000 clones, approximately 95% of them seen only once. The sequencing sample was made of thymocytes. The receptors stem from a human donor.

V usage is TRBV2 and J usage is TRBJ1-5; 10 bases are a match to TRBD1. V lost 6 bases, J lost 0 bases, and 8 bases stayed unmatched. This CDR3 has 17 residues. The germline V gene encodes CDR1 SNHLY and CDR2 FYNNEI. The CDR3 DNA reads TGTGCCAGCAGCACCAAGACAGGGGGCAATAGCAATCAGCCCCAGCATTTT. This encodes CASSTKTGGNSNQPQHF.

The chain couples TRBV7-2 to TRBJ2-1; 9 bases map to TRBD2. From germline, CDR1 is SGHTA and CDR2 FQGNSA. V shed 7 bases, J shed 2 bases, and the junction held 9 bases outside the gene matches. The CDR3 contains 16 residues. Here the CDR3 DNA reads TGTGCCAGCAACTCCTGTGGCGGGAGGGCCTACAATGAGCAGTTCTTC. It codes for CASNSCGGRAYNEQFF.

The genes are TRBV7-2 and TRBJ2-2, with 7 positions matching TRBD2. With 5 bases clipped from V and 2 bases from J, the junction kept 11 bases outside the gene matches. Germline CDR1 is SGHTA and CDR2 is FQGNSA. The CDR3 spans 17 residues. The CDR3 sequence is CASSPGEGFFNTGELFF. In DNA, the CDR3 is TGTGCCAGCAGCCCTGGGGAGGGGTTTTTTAACACCGGGGAGCTGTTTTTT.

The chain combines TRBV29-1 with TRBJ2-1; weak D call: TRBD1 (5 bases). Trimming stripped 4 bases from V and 0 bases from J, with 10 bases between. This CDR3 contains 14 residues. Germline-derived CDR1 and CDR2 are SQVTM and ANQGSEA. The DNA for the CDR3 is TGCAGCGTTGTCAAGGGGCTCTCCTACAATGAGCAGTTCTTC. The encoded protein is CSVVKGLSYNEQFF.

The chain is built from TRBV27 and TRBJ1-2; D not resolved. V lost 5 bases to trimming and J lost 4 bases, with 11 bases between them. The germline gives CDR1 MNHEY, CDR2 SMNVEV (reference sequence). The CDR3 is 13 amino acids. In nucleotides, the CDR3 is TGTGCCAGCAGTAGGTGGGCGCTCTATGGCTACACCTTC. The encoded protein is CASSRWALYGYTF.

The CDR3 DNA follows: TGCGCCAGCAGTCAACCGACAGATCTCCCAGATACGCAGTATTTT. Translating it yields CASSQPTDLPDTQYF. The chain recombines TRBV23-1 with TRBJ2-3; D is perhaps TRBD1 (5 bases). TRBV23-1 is placed among ORFs of uncertain function. The V gene lost 2 bases and the J gene lost 4 bases, with 13 bases spanning the gap. The CDR3 totals 15 residues.

This chain uses TRBV27 with TRBJ2-3; 11 bases map to TRBD2. V shed 5 bases and J 0 bases; nucleotides not matched to a gene: 7. This CDR3 spans 17 amino acids. CDR1 is MNHEY and CDR2 is SMNVEV in the germline V gene (reference sequence). CDR3 protein: CASSQGTSGPSTDTQYF. The CDR3 DNA reads as TGTGCCAGCAGTCAGGGGACTAGCGGTCCTAGCACAGATACGCAGTATTTT.

The gene calls are TRBV5-5 and TRBJ2-1; 11 bases are shared with TRBD2. Trimming took 7 bases from V and 4 from J; bases not matched to a gene: 13. This CDR3 is 17 amino acids long. Germline V gives CDR1 SGHKS, CDR2 YYEKEE (reference sequence). The CDR3 coding sequence is TGTGCCAGCTGCGGACTAGCGGGCCTCCTGTCTTACAATGAGCAGTTCTTC. Its protein product is CASCGLAGLLSYNEQFF.

The rearrangement links TRBV12-5 to TRBJ1-2; D is ambiguous. Looked up from germline, CDR1 is LGHNT and CDR2 is FRNRAP. Between the trimmed V and J ends, which lost 1 base and 2 bases, there was a span of 8 bases. The CDR3 sequence is 14 residues long. CDR3 in DNA: TGTGCTAGTGGTTTGGGCGGAAACAACTATGGCTACACCTTC. Protein sequence: CASGLGGNNYGYTF.

This rearrangement joins TRBV10-3 to TRBJ2-3; D gene uncertain. The CDR3 loop spans 11 amino acids. Germline V CDR1 and CDR2: ENHRY, SYGVKD. V was cut by 6 bases and J by 3 bases, with 4 bases left in between. The CDR3 region is CAIRSTDTQYF. DNA for the CDR3: TGTGCCATCAGAAGTACAGATACGCAGTATTTT.

This chain joins TRBV7-8 and TRBJ2-1; D gene uncertain. CDR3 length equals 12 residues. The germline V and J ends were trimmed by 4 bases and 5 bases, with 6 bases remaining between them. Germline loops: CDR1 SGHVS, CDR2 FQNEAQ. The CDR3 sequence: CASSCRNNEQFF. The CDR3 nucleotides are TGTGCCAGCAGCTGCCGTAACAATGAGCAGTTCTTC.

CDR3 sequence reads: CASSHLLRGGPTDTQYF. CDR3 nucleotides: TGTGCCAGCAGCCACCTCCTTAGGGGAGGGCCCACAGATACGCAGTATTTT. This chain links TRBV5-4 with TRBJ2-3; 7 bases match TRBD2. V was pared by 4 bases and J by 2 bases, with 13 bases of the junction left unmatched. Germline V gene sequence: CDR1 SGHNT, CDR2 YYREEE (reference sequence). This CDR3 spans 17 amino acids.

The V gene is TRBV5-1, the J gene TRBJ2-7; D not certain. Germline-derived CDR1 and CDR2 are SGHRS and YFSETQ. With 2 bases removed from V and 5 bases from J, the gap between germline ends came to 5 bases. The CDR3 has 11 amino acids. The CDR3 loop is CASSFAHEQYF. The CDR3 nucleotides are TGCGCCAGCAGCTTTGCTCACGAGCAGTACTTC.

The rearrangement links TRBV14 to TRBJ2-2; TRBD1 agrees at 12 bases. V lost 0 bases and J lost 8; bases outside the gene matches: 10. Germline V lookup: CDR1 SGHDN, CDR2 FVKESK. CDR3 length equals 18 residues. The CDR3 sequence: CASSQDSRDRGLMGELFF. In nucleotides, the CDR3 is TGTGCCAGCAGCCAAGATAGTCGGGACAGGGGGCTCATGGGGGAGCTGTTTTTT.

The chain links TRBV28 to TRBJ2-3; D possibly corresponds to TRBD2 (7 bases). Germline V gives CDR1 MDHEN, CDR2 SYDVKM. The CDR3 has 17 amino acids. V lost 3 bases and J 4 bases, leaving 20 bases between the germline ends. The CDR3 bases are TGTGCCAGCAGTTTGGAGAGGGGGGGTCCCCCGGCAGATACGCAGTATTTT. Its translation: CASSLERGGPPADTQYF.

The chain carries TRBV27 and TRBJ2-1; TRBD2 aligns across 8 bases. Per germline, CDR1 MNHEY and CDR2 SMNVEV (reference sequence). The length of the CDR3 is 15 residues. V lost 2 bases to trimming and J lost 5 bases; unmatched junction nucleotides: 5. The DNA of the CDR3 is TGTGCCAGCAGTTTACAAGCGGGAGTTCACAATGAGCAGTTCTTC. It specifies CASSLQAGVHNEQFF.

The rearrangement joins TRBV11-2 to TRBJ2-4; TRBD1 is a possible D gene (5 bases). In germline, CDR1 is SGHAT, CDR2 FQNNGV. This CDR3 has 14 residues. The germline V and J ends were trimmed by 5 bases and 2 bases, with 10 bases remaining between them. The chain's CDR3 is CASSQQGSKNIQYF. DNA for the CDR3: TGTGCCAGCAGCCAGCAGGGATCCAAAAACATTCAGTACTTC. The complete variable domain, with remaining parts taken from reference TRBV11-2 and TRBJ2-4, reads EAGVAQSPRYKIIEKRQSVAFWCNPISGHATLYWYQQILGQGPKLLIQFQNNGVVDDSQLPKDRFSAERLKGVDSTLKIQPAKLEDSAVYLCASSQQGSKNIQYFGAGTRLSVL.

V and J are TRBV5-5 and TRBJ1-4; 7 nucleotides agree with TRBD1. V shed 4 bases and J 0 bases; nucleotides not matched to a gene: 9. CDR3 length: 17 residues. CDR1 and CDR2 (germline): SGHKS, YYEKEE (reference sequence). The CDR3 bases are TGTGCCAGCAGCCAGGACAGGAGAGCTCCAACTAATGAAAAACTGTTTTTT. Its translation is CASSQDRRAPTNEKLFF.

The chain joins TRBV7-9 to TRBJ2-1; 11 bases line up with TRBD2. The V gene end was trimmed by 6 bases and the J gene end by 1 base; junction bases not matched to a gene: 5. Per germline, CDR1 SEHNR and CDR2 FQNEAQ (reference sequence). The CDR3 loop spans 16 amino acids. The CDR3 region is CASRVAGGPSYNEQFF. The CDR3 nucleotides are TGTGCCAGCAGGGTAGCGGGAGGGCCGTCCTACAATGAGCAGTTCTTC.